Below, 18 T cell receptor beta chains from the same sample are listed, as sequenced in a study of response to subunit inactivated influenza vaccine. MiXCR, applied by TCRdb to the RT-PCR reads, yields one record per CDR3 protein. Of more than 700,000 distinct CDR3 sequences listed, over 20% are singletons. The sample consisted of PBMCs from blood, taken about 5 days after vaccination. All receptors come from a man in his fifties who received an inactivated influenza vaccine.

This chain's CDR3 is CASSSGTSGRDTGELFF. The CDR3, as DNA: TGCGCCAGCAGCTCCGGGACTAGCGGGAGGGACACCGGGGAGCTGTTTTTT. V usage is TRBV5-1 and J usage is TRBJ2-2; TRBD2 aligns across 16 bases. V was pared by 3 bases and J by 3 bases, with 2 bases of the junction left unmatched. This CDR3 is built from 17 residues. Germline-derived CDR1 and CDR2 are SGHRS and YFSETQ. Based on the CDR3 plus reference TRBV5-1 and TRBJ2-2, the full variable domain is KAGVTQTPRYLIKTRGQQVTLSCSPISGHRSVSWYQQTPGQGLQFLFEYFSETQRNKGNFPGRFSGRQFSNSRSEMNVSTLELGDSALYLCASSSGTSGRDTGELFFGEGSRLTVL.

In DNA form, the CDR3 reads TGCAGTGCTAGAGTTCCCGGGACCTCCAAAGAGACCCAGTACTTC. It yields the protein CSARVPGTSKETQYF. J is TRBJ2-5 and V is TRBV20-1; D assignment may be TRBD1 or TRBD2 (5 bases each). This CDR3 has 15 residues. CDR1 and CDR2 from the germline V gene are DFQATT and SNEGSKA (reference sequence). V dropped 1 base and J dropped 3 bases, with 15 bases sitting between them.

The CDR3, as DNA: TGTGCCAGCAGTTCCGGGACATCATTCGCCTATGGCTACACCTTC. This translates into CASSSGTSFAYGYTF. The gene calls are TRBV12-3 or TRBV12-4 and TRBJ1-2, with D maybe TRBD1 (6 bases). Trimming took off 4 bases at V and 4 bases at J, with 16 bases between the two ends. This CDR3 comprises 15 residues.

The J gene is TRBJ1-6, the V gene TRBV20-1; possibly TRBD1 for D (6 bases). Germline V gives CDR1 DFQATT, CDR2 SNEGSKA (reference sequence). CDR3 size: 14 residues. Trimming cost V 5 bases and J 8 bases, with 16 bases left between them. CDR3 sequence: CSADGGRADSPLHF. CDR3 in DNA: TGCAGTGCTGACGGGGGGCGCGCCGATTCACCCCTCCACTTT.

This clonotype has only a few counts. The gene calls are TRBV10-3 and TRBJ2-3; tentative D call: TRBD2 (5 bases). V was pared by 2 bases and J by 0 bases, with 12 bases between. The CDR3 is 16 amino acids. From germline, CDR1 is ENHRY and CDR2 SYGVKD. The DNA for the CDR3 is TGTGCCATCAGTGAGGGGAGCGGAACTAGCACAGATACGCAGTATTTT. This sequence encodes CAISEGSGTSTDTQYF.

V gene TRBV5-1 combines with J gene TRBJ2-5; TRBD1 matches at 8 bases. CDR1 and CDR2 from the germline V gene are SGHRS and YFSETQ. This CDR3 is built from 15 residues. V dropped 6 bases and J dropped 4; count of bases not matched to a gene: 11. CDR3 in DNA: TGCGCCAGCAACCCGACAGGGGCGGTAGTAGAGACCCAGTACTTC. This translates into CASNPTGAVVETQYF. Together with reference TRBV5-1 and TRBJ2-5, the CDR3 gives the full variable domain: KAGVTQTPRYLIKTRGQQVTLSCSPISGHRSVSWYQQTPGQGLQFLFEYFSETQRNKGNFPGRFSGRQFSNSRSEMNVSTLELGDSALYLCASNPTGAVVETQYFGPGTRLLVL.

V gene TRBV20-1 combines with J gene TRBJ2-7, with TRBD2 matching over 9 bases. The junction had 16 bases not matched to a gene; V was cut back by 7 bases and J by 6 bases. Germline CDR1 and CDR2: DFQATT and SNEGSKA (reference sequence). CDR3 length equals 15 residues. The CDR3, as DNA: TGCAGTGTGGTTAGCGGGAGACAAAAAAGGGGCGAGCAGTACTTC. It yields the protein CSVVSGRQKRGEQYF.

This clonotype appeared a few times. V gene TRBV7-9 combines with J gene TRBJ2-1; TRBD1 aligns across 8 bases. The J segment lost 2 bases and the V segment lost 2 bases, leaving 5 bases of the junction unmatched. The CDR3 consists of 16 residues. CDR1 SEHNR and CDR2 FQNEAQ come from the germline V gene (reference sequence). The CDR3 protein is CASSLSQGVPYNEQFF. CDR3 coding DNA: TGTGCCAGCAGCTTATCACAGGGGGTCCCCTACAATGAGCAGTTCTTC.

The rearrangement links TRBV13 to TRBJ2-3; D possibly corresponds to TRBD2 (7 bases). CDR1 and CDR2 (germline): PRHDT, FYEKMQ (reference sequence). This CDR3 spans 16 amino acids. Trimming removed 4 bases at V and 0 bases at J, with 14 bases between. CDR3 in amino acids: CASSYPGGPSTDTQYF. The CDR3 DNA follows: TGTGCCAGCAGCTACCCGGGGGGCCCAAGCACAGATACGCAGTATTTT.

V is TRBV28 and J is TRBJ2-1, with no clear D. The CDR3 contains 13 residues. Germline V gives CDR1 MDHEN, CDR2 SYDVKM. The V gene lost 3 bases and the J gene lost 7 bases, with 10 bases spanning the gap. The CDR3 region has the DNA TGTGCCAGCAGTTTCCGTCGGCTTAATGAGCAGTTCTTC. This sequence encodes CASSFRRLNEQFF.

This clonotype occurred a few times. CDR3: CASRITGGSNYGYTF. The CDR3 DNA reads as TGTGCCAGCAGAATAACAGGGGGCTCTAACTATGGCTACACCTTC. V and J are TRBV7-2 and TRBJ1-2, with 9 bases fitting TRBD1. V shed 6 bases, J shed 0 bases, and the junction held 5 bases outside the gene matches. Germline V gene lookup returns CDR1 SGHTA and CDR2 FQGNSA. This CDR3 region has 15 residues.

The chain combines TRBV20-1 with TRBJ1-5; no definite D call. There are 15 residues in the CDR3. Trimming took off 1 base at V and 0 bases at J, with 10 bases between the two ends. Germline CDR1 is DFQATT and CDR2 is SNEGSKA (reference sequence). This chain's CDR3 is CSARVGYGSNQPQHF. CDR3 DNA: TGCAGTGCTAGAGTAGGGTACGGTAGCAATCAGCCCCAGCATTTT.

The V call is TRBV7-9, the J call TRBJ1-1; D is perhaps TRBD1 (5 bases). The CDR3 contains 13 residues. Germline CDR1 and CDR2: SEHNR and FQNEAQ (reference sequence). Trimming removed 0 bases at V and 7 bases at J, with 9 bases between. CDR3 amino acids: CASSLATRGEAFF. CDR3 sequence (DNA): TGTGCCAGCAGCTTAGCAACGAGGGGTGAAGCTTTCTTT.

A remark on this clonotype: A much larger clone is a single base away; this may be a read error. The chain carries TRBV6-2 or TRBV6-3 and TRBJ1-2; D may be TRBD1 (5 bases). V was shortened by 2 bases and J by 2 bases, with 15 bases between the two germline ends. This CDR3 comprises 16 residues. CDR1 and CDR2 from the germline V gene are MNHEY and SVGEGT. The CDR3 region has the DNA TGTGCCAGCAGTTACCAGACAGAACAAACCAACTATGGCTACACCTTC. This sequence encodes CASSYQTEQTNYGYTF.

This clonotype has only a few counts. The chain combines TRBV4-2 with TRBJ2-4, with TRBD2 as a possible D gene (6 bases). This CDR3 has 14 amino acids. Germline loops: CDR1 LGHNA, CDR2 YNFKEQ. Trimming stripped 2 bases from V and 7 bases from J, with 12 bases between. The DNA of the CDR3 is TGTGCCAGCAGCCAATCATCAGGGAGGAACATTCAGTACTTC. It codes for CASSQSSGRNIQYF.

Many counts were recorded for this clonotype. The chain carries TRBV6-2 or TRBV6-3 and TRBJ2-7; weak D call: TRBD1 (5 bases). Deletions cut 8 bases from V and 4 bases from J, with 9 bases between. This CDR3 spans 11 amino acids. The germline gives CDR1 MNHEY, CDR2 SVGEGT. CDR3 sequence (DNA): TGTGCCAGCGCCGACAGTTACGAGCAGTACTTC. Amino acid sequence: CASADSYEQYF.

This clonotype was seen more than once but under ten times. The chain employs TRBV7-9 and TRBJ2-1, with 9 bases that match TRBD2. The CDR3 has 17 amino acids. The junction had 13 bases not matched to a gene; V was cut back by 1 base and J by 9 bases. Germline V gene sequence: CDR1 SEHNR, CDR2 FQNEAQ (reference sequence). CDR3 coding DNA: TGTGCCAGCAGCTTAGGGACGGAGAGCGGGGGGCGGAGTGAGCAGTTCTTC. The encoded protein is CASSLGTESGGRSEQFF.

The chain carries TRBV7-9 and TRBJ2-4, with D possibly being TRBD2 (6 bases). The CDR3 runs 15 residues. Per the germline V gene, CDR1 is SEHNR and CDR2 is FQNEAQ (reference sequence). Trimming took 5 bases from V and 6 from J, leaving 17 bases between them. CDR3 loop: CASSSMQGLLNIQYF. DNA for the CDR3: TGTGCCAGCAGCAGCATGCAGGGACTCTTAAACATTCAGTACTTC.